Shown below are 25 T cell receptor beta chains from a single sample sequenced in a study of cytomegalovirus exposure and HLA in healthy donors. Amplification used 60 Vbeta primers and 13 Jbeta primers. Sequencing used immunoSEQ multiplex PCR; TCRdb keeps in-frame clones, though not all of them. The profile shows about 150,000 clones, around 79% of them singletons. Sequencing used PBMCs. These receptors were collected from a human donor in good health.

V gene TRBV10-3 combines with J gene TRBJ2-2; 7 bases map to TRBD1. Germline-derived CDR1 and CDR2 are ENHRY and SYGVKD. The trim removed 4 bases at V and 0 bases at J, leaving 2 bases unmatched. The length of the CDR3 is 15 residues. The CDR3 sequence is CAISAGQSNTGELFF. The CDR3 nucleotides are TGTGCCATCAGTGCGGGACAGTCGAACACCGGGGAGCTGTTTTTT.

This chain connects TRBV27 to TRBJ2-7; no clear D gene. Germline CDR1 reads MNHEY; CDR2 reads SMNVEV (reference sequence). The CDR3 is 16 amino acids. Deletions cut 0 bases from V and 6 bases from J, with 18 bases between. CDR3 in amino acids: CASSLSPLSYVSEQYF. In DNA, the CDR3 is TGTGCCAGCAGTTTATCCCCCCTCTCATACGTTAGCGAGCAGTACTTC.

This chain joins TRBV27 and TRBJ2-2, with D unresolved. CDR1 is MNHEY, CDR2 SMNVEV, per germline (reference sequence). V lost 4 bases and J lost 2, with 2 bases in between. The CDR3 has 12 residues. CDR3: CASSSNTGELFF. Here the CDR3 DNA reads TGTGCCAGCAGTTCAAACACCGGGGAGCTGTTTTTT.

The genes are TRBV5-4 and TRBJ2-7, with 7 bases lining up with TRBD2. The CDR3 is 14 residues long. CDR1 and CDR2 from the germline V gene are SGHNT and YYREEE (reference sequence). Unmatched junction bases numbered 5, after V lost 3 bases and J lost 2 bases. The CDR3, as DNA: TGTGCCAGCAGCTCAGCTGGACTAGCCTACGAGCAGTACTTC. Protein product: CASSSAGLAYEQYF.

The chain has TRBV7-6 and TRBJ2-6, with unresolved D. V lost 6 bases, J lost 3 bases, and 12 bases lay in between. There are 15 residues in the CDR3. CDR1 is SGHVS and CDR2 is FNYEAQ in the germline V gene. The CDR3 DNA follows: TGTGCCAGCAGGAAAACCCTAGATGGGGCCAACGTCCTGACTTTC. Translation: CASRKTLDGANVLTF.

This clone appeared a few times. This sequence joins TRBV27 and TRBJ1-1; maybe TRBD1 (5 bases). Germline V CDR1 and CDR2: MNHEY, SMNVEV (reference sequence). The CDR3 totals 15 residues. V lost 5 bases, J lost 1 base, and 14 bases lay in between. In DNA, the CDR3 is TGTGCCAGCAGTCCCGGTAGCGGACAGAACACTGAAGCTTTCTTT. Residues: CASSPGSGQNTEAFF.

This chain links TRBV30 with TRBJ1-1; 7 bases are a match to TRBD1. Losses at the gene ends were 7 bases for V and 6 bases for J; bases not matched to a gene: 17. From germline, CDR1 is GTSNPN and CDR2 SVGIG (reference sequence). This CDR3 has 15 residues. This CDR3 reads CASRGAAGAGAEAFF. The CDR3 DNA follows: TGTGCCTCCAGGGGGGCAGCAGGAGCTGGGGCTGAAGCTTTCTTT. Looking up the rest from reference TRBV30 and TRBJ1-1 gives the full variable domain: SQTIHQWPATLVQPVGSPLSLECTVEGTSNPNLYWYRQAAGRGLQLLFYSVGIGQISSEVPQNLSASRPQDRQFILSSKKLLLSDSGFYLCASRGAAGAGAEAFFGQGTRLTVV.

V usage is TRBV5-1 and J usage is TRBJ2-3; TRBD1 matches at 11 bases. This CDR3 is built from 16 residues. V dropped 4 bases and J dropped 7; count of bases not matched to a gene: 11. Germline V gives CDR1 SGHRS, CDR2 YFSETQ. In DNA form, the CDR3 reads TGCGCCAGCAGCGGACCGGGACAGGGGGAAAGGAATACGCAGTATTTT. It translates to CASSGPGQGERNTQYF.

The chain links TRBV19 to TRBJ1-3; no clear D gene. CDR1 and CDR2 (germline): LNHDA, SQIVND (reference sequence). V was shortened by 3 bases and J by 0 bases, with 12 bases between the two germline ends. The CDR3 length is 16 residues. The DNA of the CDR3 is TGTGCCAGTAGTATCCCTGCGGTTAACTCTGGAAACACCATATATTTT. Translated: CASSIPAVNSGNTIYF. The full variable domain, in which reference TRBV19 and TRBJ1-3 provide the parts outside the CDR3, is DGGITQSPKYLFRKEGQNVTLSCEQNLNHDAMYWYRQDPGQGLRLIYYSQIVNDFQKGDIAEGYSVSREKKESFPLTVTSAQKNPTAFYLCASSIPAVNSGNTIYFGEGSWLTVV.

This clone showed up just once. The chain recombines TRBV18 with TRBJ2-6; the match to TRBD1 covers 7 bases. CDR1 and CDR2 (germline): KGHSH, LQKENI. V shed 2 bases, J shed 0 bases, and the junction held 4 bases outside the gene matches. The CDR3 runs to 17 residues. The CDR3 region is CASSPVTGNSGANVLTF. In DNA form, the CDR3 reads TGTGCCAGCTCACCAGTGACAGGGAACTCTGGGGCCAACGTCCTGACTTTC.

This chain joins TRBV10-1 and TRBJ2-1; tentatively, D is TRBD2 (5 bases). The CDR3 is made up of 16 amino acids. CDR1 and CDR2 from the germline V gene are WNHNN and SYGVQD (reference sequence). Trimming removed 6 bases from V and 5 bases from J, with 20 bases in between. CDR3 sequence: CASSVWSGSEHNEQFF. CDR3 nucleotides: TGCGCCAGCAGCGTTTGGTCGGGGAGCGAACACAATGAGCAGTTCTTC.

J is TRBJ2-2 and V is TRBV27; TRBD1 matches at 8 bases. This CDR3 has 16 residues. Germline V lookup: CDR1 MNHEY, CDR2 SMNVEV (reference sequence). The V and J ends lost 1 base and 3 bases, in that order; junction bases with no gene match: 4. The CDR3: CASSLYGQGDTGELFF. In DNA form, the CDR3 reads TGTGCCAGCAGTTTATACGGACAGGGAGACACCGGGGAGCTGTTTTTT.

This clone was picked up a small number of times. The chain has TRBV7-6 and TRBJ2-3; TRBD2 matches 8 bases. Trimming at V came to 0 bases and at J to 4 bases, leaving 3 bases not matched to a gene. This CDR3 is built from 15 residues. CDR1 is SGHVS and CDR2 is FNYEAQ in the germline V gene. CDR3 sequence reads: CASSLAGGVADTQYF. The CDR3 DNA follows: TGTGCCAGCAGCTTAGCCGGGGGGGTCGCAGATACGCAGTATTTT.

The DNA for the CDR3 is TGTGCCAGTAGGACAACAGGGGGCTCATCCAACACTGAAGCTTTCTTT. It translates to CASRTTGGSSNTEAFF. The V and J genes are TRBV19 and TRBJ1-1, with 9 bases that match TRBD1. Unmatched junction bases numbered 10, after V lost 6 bases and J lost 2 bases. CDR3 size: 16 residues. Germline assignment: CDR1 LNHDA and CDR2 SQIVND (reference sequence).

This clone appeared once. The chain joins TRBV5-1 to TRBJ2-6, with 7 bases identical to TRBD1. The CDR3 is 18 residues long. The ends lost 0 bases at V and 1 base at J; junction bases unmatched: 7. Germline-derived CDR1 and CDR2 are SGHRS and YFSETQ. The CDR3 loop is CASSLAGMTGSGANVLTF. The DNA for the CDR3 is TGCGCCAGCAGCTTGGCGGGGATGACAGGGTCTGGGGCCAACGTCCTGACTTTC.

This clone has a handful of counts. CDR3 DNA: TGTGCCAGTACTAGGGTTGATACGCAGTATTTT. Translated, it gives CASTRVDTQYF. V gene TRBV6-1 combines with J gene TRBJ2-3; tentative D call: TRBD2 (5 bases). V was shortened by 9 bases and J by 6 bases, with 10 bases between the two germline ends. This CDR3 has 11 amino acids. CDR1 and CDR2 from the germline V gene are MNHNS and SASEGT.

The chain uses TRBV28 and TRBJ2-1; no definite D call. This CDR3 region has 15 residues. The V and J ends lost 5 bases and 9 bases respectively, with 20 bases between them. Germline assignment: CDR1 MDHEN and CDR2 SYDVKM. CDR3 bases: TGTGCCAGCAGTAGCCTGGCGGTAAGACGGAGTGAGCAGTTCTTC. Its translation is CASSSLAVRRSEQFF. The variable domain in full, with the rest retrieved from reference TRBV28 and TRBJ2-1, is DVKVTQSSRYLVKRTGEKVFLECVQDMDHENMFWYRQDPGLGLRLIYFSYDVKMKEKGDIPEGYSVSREKKERFSLILESASTNQTSMYLCASSSLAVRRSEQFFGPGTRLTVL.

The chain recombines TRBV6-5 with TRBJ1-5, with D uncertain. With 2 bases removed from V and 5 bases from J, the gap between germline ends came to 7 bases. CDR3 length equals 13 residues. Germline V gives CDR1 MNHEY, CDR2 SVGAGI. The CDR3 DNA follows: TGTGCCAGCAGTTACGGGGAGGATCAGCCCCAGCATTTT. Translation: CASSYGEDQPQHF.

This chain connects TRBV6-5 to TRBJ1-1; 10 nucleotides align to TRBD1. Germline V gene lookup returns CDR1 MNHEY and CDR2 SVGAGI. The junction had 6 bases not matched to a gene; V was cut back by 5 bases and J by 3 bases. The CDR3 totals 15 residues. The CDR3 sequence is CASSGTGVWDTEAFF. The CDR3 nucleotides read TGTGCCAGCAGTGGGACAGGGGTGTGGGACACTGAAGCTTTCTTT.

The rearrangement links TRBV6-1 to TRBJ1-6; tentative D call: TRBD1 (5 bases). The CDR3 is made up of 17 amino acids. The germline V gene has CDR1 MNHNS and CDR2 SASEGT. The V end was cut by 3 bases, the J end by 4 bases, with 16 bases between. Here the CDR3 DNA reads TGTGCCAGCAGTGAGAGGCAGGGCGCAACTTATAATTCACCCCTCCACTTT. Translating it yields CASSERQGATYNSPLHF.

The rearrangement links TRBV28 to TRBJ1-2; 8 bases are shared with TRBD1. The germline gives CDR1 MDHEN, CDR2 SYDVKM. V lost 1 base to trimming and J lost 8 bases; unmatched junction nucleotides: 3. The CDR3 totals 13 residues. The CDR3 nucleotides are TGTGCCAGCAGTTTATTCAGGGGGCACGGCTACACCTTC. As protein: CASSLFRGHGYTF.

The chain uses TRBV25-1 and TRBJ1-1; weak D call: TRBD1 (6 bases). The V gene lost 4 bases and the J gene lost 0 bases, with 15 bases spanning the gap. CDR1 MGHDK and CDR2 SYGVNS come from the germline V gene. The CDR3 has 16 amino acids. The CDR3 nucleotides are TGTGCCAGCAGTGGAAGTCTCGGGGGGCTGAACACTGAAGCTTTCTTT. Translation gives CASSGSLGGLNTEAFF.

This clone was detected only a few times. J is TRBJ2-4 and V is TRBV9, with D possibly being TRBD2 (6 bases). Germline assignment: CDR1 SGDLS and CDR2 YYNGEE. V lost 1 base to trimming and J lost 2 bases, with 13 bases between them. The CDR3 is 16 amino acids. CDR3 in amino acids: CASSVNPGAPKNIQYF. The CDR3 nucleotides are TGTGCCAGCAGCGTAAACCCGGGAGCTCCCAAAAACATTCAGTACTTC.

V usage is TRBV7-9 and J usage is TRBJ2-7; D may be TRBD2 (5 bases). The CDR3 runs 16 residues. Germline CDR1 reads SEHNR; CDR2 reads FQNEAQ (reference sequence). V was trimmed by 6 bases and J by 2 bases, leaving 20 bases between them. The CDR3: CASSSSRVSEAYEQYF. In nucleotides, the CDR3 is TGTGCCAGCAGTTCTAGTAGGGTTAGCGAGGCCTACGAGCAGTACTTC.

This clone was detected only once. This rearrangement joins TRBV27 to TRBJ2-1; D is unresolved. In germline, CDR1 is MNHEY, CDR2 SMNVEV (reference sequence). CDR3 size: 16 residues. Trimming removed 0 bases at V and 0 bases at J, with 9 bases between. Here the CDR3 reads CASSLSTLSSYNEQFF. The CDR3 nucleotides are TGTGCCAGCAGTTTATCGACTCTGAGCTCCTACAATGAGCAGTTCTTC.